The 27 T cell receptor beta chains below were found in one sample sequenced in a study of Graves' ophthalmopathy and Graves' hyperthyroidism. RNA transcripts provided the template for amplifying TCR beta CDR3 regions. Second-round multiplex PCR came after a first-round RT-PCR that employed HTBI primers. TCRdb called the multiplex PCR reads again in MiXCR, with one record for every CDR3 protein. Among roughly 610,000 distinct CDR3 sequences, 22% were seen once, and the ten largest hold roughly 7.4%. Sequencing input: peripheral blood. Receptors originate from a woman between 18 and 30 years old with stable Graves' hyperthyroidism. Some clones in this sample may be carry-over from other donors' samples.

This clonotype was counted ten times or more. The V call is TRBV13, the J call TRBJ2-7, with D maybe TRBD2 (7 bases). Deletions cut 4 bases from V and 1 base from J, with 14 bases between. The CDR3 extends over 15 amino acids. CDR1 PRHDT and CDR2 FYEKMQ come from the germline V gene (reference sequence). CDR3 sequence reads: CASSWRGGLSYEQYF. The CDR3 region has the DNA TGTGCCAGCAGCTGGAGGGGGGGCTTGTCCTACGAGCAGTACTTC.

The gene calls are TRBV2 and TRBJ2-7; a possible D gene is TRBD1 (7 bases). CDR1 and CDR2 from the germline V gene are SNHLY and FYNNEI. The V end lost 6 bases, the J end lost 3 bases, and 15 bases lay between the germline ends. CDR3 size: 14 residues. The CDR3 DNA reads TGTGCCAGCAGGGAGGGGGCTAAGTTCTACGAGCAGTACTTC. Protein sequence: CASREGAKFYEQYF.

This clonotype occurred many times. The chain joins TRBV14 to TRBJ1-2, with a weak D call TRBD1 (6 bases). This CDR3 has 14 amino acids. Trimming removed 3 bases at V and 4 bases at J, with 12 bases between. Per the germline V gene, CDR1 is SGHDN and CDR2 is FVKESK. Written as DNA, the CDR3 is TGTGCCAGCAGCCACCACGGACAGACCTATGGCTACACCTTC. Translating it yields CASSHHGQTYGYTF.

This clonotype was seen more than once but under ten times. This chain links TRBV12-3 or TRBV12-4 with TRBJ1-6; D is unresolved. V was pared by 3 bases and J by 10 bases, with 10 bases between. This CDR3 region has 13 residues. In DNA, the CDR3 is TGTGCCAGCAGTTTCCGGGGAGGCTCACCCCTCCACTTT. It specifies CASSFRGGSPLHF.

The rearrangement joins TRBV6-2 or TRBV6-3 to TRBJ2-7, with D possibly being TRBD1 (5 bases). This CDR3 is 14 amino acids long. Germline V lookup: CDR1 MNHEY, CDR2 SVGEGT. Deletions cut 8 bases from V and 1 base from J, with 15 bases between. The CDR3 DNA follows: TGTGCCAGCTCGCAAGGGGTGACTTCCTACGAGCAGTACTTC. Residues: CASSQGVTSYEQYF.

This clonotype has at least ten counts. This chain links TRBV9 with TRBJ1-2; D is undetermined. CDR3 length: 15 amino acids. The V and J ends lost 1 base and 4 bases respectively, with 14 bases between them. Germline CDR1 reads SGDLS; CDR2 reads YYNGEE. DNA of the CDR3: TGTGCCAGCAGCGTATGGGCGACTGAGACCTATGGCTACACCTTC. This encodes CASSVWATETYGYTF. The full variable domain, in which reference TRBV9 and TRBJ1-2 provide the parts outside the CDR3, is DSGVTQTPKHLITATGQRVTLRCSPRSGDLSVYWYQQSLDQGLQFLIQYYNGEERAKGNILERFSAQQFPDLHSELNLSSLELGDSALYFCASSVWATETYGYTFGSGTRLTVV.

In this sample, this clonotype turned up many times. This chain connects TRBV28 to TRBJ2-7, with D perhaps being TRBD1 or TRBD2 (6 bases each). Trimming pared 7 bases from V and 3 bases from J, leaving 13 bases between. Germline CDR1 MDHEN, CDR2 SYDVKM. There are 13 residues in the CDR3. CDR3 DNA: TGTGCCAGCAAATACAGGGACTTCTACGAGCAGTACTTC. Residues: CASKYRDFYEQYF.

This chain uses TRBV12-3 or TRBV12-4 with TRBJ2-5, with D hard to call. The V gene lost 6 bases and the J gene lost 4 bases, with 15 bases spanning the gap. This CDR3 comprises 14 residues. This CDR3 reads CASSPRGTPETQYF. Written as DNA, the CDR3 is TGTGCCAGCAGCCCCCGTGGAACTCCAGAGACCCAGTACTTC.

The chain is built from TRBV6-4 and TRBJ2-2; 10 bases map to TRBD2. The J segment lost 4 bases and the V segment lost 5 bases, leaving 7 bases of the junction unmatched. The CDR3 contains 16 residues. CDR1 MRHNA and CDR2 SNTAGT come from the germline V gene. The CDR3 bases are TGTGCCAGCAGTCTCTCTAGCGGGGGCGCCACCGGGGAGCTGTTTTTT. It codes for CASSLSSGGATGELFF.

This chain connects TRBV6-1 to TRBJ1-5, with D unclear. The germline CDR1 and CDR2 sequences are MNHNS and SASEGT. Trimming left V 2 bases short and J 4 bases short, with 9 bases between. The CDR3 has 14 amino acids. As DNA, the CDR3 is TGTGCCAGCAGTGAATGGCCTACAAATCAGCCCCAGCATTTT. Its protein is CASSEWPTNQPQHF.

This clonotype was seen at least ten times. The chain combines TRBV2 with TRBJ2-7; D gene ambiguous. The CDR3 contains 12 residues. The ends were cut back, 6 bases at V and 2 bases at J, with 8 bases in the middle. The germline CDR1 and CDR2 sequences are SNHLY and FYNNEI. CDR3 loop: CASSQDTYEQYF. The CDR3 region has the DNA TGTGCCAGCAGCCAAGACACCTACGAGCAGTACTTC.

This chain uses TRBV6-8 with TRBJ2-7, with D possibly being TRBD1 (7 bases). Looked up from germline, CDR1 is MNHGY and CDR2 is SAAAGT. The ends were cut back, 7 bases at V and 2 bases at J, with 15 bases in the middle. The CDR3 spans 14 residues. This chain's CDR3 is CASIGRQGTYEQYF. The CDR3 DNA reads TGTGCCAGCATCGGGAGACAGGGTACCTACGAGCAGTACTTC.

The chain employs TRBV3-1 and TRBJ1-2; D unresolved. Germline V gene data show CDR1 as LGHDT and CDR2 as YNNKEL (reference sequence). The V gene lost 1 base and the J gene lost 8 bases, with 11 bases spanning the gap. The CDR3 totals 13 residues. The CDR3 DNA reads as TGTGCCAGCAGCCAAGCCCTCACCCCCGGCTACACCTTC. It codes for CASSQALTPGYTF.

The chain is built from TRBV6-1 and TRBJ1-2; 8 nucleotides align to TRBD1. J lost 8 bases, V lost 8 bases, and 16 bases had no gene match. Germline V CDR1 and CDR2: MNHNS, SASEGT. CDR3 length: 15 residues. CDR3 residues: CASPPGTGFLSGYTF. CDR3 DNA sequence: TGTGCCAGCCCCCCGGGGACAGGCTTTTTGAGCGGCTACACCTTC.

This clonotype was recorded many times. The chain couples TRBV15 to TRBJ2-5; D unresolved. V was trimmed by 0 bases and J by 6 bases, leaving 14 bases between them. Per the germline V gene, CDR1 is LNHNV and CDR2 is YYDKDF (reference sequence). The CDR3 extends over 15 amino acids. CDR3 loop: CATSRDKATRQTQYF. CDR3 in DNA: TGTGCCACCAGCAGAGATAAGGCAACGCGACAGACCCAGTACTTC.

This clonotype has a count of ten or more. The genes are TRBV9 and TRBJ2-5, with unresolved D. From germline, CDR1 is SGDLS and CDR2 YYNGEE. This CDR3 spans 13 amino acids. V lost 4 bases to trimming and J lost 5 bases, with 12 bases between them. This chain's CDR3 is CASSRGRWETQYF. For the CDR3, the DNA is TGTGCCAGCAGCCGTGGGCGGTGGGAGACCCAGTACTTC.

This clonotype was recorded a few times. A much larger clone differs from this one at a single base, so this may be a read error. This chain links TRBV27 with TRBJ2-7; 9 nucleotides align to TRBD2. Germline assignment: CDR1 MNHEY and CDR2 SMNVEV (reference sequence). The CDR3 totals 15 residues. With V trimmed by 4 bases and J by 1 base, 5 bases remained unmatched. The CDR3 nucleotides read TGTGCCAGCAGTTCCCAAAGCGGGGGGTCCTACGAGCAGTACTTC. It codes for CASSSQSGGSYEQYF.

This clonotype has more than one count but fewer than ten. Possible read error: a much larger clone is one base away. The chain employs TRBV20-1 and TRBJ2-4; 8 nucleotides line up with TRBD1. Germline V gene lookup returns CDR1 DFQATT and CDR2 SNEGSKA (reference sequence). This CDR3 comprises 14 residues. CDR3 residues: CSATGGATKNIKYF. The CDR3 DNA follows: TGCAGTGCTACAGGGGGCGCAACCAAAAACATTAAGTACTTC.

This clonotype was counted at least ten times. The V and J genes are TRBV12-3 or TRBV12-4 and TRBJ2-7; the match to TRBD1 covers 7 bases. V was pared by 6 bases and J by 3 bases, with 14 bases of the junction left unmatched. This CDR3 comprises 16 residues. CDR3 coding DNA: TGTGCCAGCAGCACTTCTCGGGACAGAGCACTCTACGAGCAGTACTTC. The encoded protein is CASSTSRDRALYEQYF.

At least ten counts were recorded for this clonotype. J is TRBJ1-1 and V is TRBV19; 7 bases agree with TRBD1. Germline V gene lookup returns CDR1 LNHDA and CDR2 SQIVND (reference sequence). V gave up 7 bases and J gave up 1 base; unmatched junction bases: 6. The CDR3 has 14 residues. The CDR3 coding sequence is TGTGCCAGTACCGTGACAGGGCAGAACACTGAAGCTTTCTTT. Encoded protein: CASTVTGQNTEAFF.

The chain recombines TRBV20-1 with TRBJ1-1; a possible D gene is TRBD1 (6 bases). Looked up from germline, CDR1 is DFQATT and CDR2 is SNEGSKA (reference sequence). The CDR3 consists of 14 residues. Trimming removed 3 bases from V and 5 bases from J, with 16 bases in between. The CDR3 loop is CSARVPGAMTEAFF. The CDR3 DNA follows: TGCAGTGCTAGGGTTCCGGGGGCTATGACTGAAGCTTTCTTT.

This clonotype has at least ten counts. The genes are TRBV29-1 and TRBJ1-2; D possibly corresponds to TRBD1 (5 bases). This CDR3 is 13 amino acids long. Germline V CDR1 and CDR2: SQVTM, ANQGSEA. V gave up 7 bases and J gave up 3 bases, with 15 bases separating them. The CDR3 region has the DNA TGCAGCGCCTCAACCAGGGTTGACTATGGCTACACCTTC. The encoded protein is CSASTRVDYGYTF.

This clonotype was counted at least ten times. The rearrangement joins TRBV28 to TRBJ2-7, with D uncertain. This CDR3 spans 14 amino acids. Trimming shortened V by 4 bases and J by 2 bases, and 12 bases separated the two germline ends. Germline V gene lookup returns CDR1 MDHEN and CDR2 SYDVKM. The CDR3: CASSSYPITYEQYF. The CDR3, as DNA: TGTGCCAGCAGTTCATACCCAATTACCTACGAGCAGTACTTC.

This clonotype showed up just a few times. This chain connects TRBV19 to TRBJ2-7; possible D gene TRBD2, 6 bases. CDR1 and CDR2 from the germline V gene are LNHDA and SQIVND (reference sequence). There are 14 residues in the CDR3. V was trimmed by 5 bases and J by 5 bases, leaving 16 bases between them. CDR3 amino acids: CASSPTGVWNEQYF. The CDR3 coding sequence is TGTGCCAGTAGTCCCACGGGGGTTTGGAACGAGCAGTACTTC.

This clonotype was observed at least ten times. CDR3 DNA sequence: TGTGCCAGCAGACCGATAATGAACACTGAAGCTTTCTTT. It is translated as CASRPIMNTEAFF. The chain carries TRBV2 and TRBJ1-1, with D hard to call. The CDR3 is 13 residues long. Germline loops: CDR1 SNHLY, CDR2 FYNNEI. The V gene lost 6 bases and the J gene lost 0 bases, with 8 bases spanning the gap.

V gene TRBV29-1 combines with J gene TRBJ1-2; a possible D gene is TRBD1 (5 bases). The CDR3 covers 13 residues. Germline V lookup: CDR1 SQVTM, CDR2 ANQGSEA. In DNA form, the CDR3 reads TGCAGGGGGGGGGACCGCCGAAACTATGGCTACACCTTC. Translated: CRGGDRRNYGYTF. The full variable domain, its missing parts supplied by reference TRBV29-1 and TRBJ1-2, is SAVISQKPSRDICQRGTSLTIQCQVDSQVTMMFWYRQQPGQSLTLIATANQGSEATYESGFVIDKFPISRPNLTFSTLTVSNMSPEDSSIYLCRGGDRRNYGYTFGSGTRLTVV.

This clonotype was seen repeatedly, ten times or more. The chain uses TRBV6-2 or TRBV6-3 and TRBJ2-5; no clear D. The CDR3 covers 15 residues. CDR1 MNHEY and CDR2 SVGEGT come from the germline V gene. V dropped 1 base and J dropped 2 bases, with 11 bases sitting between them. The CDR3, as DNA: TGTGCCAGCAGTTACTGGTCTCGATCTCAAGAGACCCAGTACTTC. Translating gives CASSYWSRSQETQYF.